These 21 T cell receptor beta chains were all obtained from the same sample, sequenced in a study of blood T cell repertoires in COVID-19. The repertoire was sequenced with immunoSEQ multiplex PCR; TCRdb's copy has only in-frame clones and lacks some. The repertoire holds tens of thousands of clones, with over 75% as singletons. Sequencing used peripheral blood. These receptors all stem from a man aged 55 to 70 with COVID-19, enrolled during active disease.

The chain couples TRBV3-1 (or the pseudogene TRBV3-2) to TRBJ2-6; 7 bases match TRBD1. The CDR3 runs to 16 residues. With 5 bases clipped from V and 1 base from J, the junction kept 5 bases outside the gene matches. CDR1 and CDR2 (germline): LGHDT, YNNKEL (reference sequence). The chain's CDR3 is CASSWTGRSGANVLTF. CDR3 nucleotides: TGTGCCAGCAGCTGGACAGGCAGGTCTGGGGCCAACGTCCTGACTTTC.

The gene calls are TRBV18 and TRBJ2-1; D ambiguous. Germline assignment: CDR1 KGHSH and CDR2 LQKENI. The CDR3 contains 12 residues. The V end was cut by 3 bases, the J end by 8 bases, with 8 bases between. The CDR3 bases are TGTGCCAGCTCACCCAGACAAGATGAGCAGTTCTTC. The encoded protein is CASSPRQDEQFF.

This chain links TRBV24-1 with TRBJ2-1; 7 bases agree with TRBD1. This CDR3 has 13 amino acids. CDR1 is KGHDR, CDR2 SFDVKD, per germline. V lost 2 bases and J lost 10; bases outside the gene matches: 4. CDR3 amino acids: CATSDSNRGEQFF. The CDR3 coding sequence is TGTGCCACCAGTGATTCTAACAGGGGCGAGCAGTTCTTC.

In its sample, this clone was seen a few times. The genes are TRBV10-1 and TRBJ1-2, with a tentative D call TRBD1 (5 bases). From germline, CDR1 is WNHNN and CDR2 SYGVQD (reference sequence). The CDR3 is 15 amino acids. V lost 6 bases and J lost 2, with 16 bases in between. For the CDR3, the DNA is TGCGCCAGCAGCCTTCCGGAGGGGCCGAACTATGGCTACACCTTC. Its protein product is CASSLPEGPNYGYTF.

The genes are TRBV7-9 and TRBJ1-4, with 8 bases that match TRBD1. Looked up from germline, CDR1 is SEHNR and CDR2 is FQNEAQ (reference sequence). J lost 8 bases, V lost 8 bases, and 7 bases had no gene match. CDR3 length equals 13 residues. DNA for the CDR3: TGTGCCAGCGAGGACAGGGACCACGAAAAACTGTTTTTT. It specifies CASEDRDHEKLFF.

V is TRBV2 and J is TRBJ2-3; D ambiguous. With 8 bases removed from V and 6 bases from J, the gap between germline ends came to 9 bases. The CDR3 covers 11 residues. CDR1 and CDR2 (germline): SNHLY, FYNNEI. CDR3: CASGDPDTQYF. The CDR3 region has the DNA TGTGCCAGCGGAGACCCGGATACGCAGTATTTT. The variable domain in full, with the rest retrieved from reference TRBV2 and TRBJ2-3, is EPEVTQTPSHQVTQMGQEVILRCVPISNHLYFYWYRQILGQKVEFLVSFYNNEISEKSEIFDDQFSVERPDGSNFTLKIRSTKLEDSAMYFCASGDPDTQYFGPGTRLTVL.

The chain has TRBV6-2 or TRBV6-3 and TRBJ1-6; perhaps TRBD1 as D (5 bases). Trimming took off 2 bases at V and 9 bases at J, with 17 bases between the two ends. CDR1 is MNHEY and CDR2 is SVGEGT in the germline V gene. CDR3 length: 16 amino acids. The CDR3: CASSYTGLGVRSPLHF. CDR3 nucleotide sequence: TGTGCCAGCAGTTACACCGGACTAGGGGTGCGTTCACCCCTCCACTTT.

The gene calls are TRBV3-1 (or the pseudogene TRBV3-2) and TRBJ1-1; D is unclear. The CDR3 contains 19 residues. V lost 4 bases and J 1 base, leaving 25 bases between the germline ends. Germline CDR1 LGHDT, CDR2 YNNKEL (reference sequence). The CDR3 region is CASSLSEAQTVRENTEAFF. The CDR3 nucleotides read TGTGCCAGCAGCCTAAGCGAGGCCCAAACAGTGAGGGAGAACACTGAAGCTTTCTTT.

This clone was seen only a few times. This chain uses TRBV6-6 with TRBJ1-2, with 11 bases identical to TRBD1. Germline V CDR1 and CDR2: MNHNY, SVGAGI (reference sequence). The CDR3 sequence is 14 residues long. V lost 5 bases, J lost 10 bases, and 9 bases stayed unmatched. CDR3 amino acids: CASSLGQGASSYTF. Written as DNA, the CDR3 is TGTGCCAGCAGTCTCGGACAGGGGGCGAGCTCCTACACCTTC.

The chain carries TRBV7-9 and TRBJ2-2, with 7 bases identical to TRBD2. Trimming took 6 bases from V and 1 from J; bases not matched to a gene: 2. Germline V gives CDR1 SEHNR, CDR2 FQNEAQ (reference sequence). There are 14 residues in the CDR3. CDR3 residues: CASRSGVNTGELFF. The DNA of the CDR3 is TGTGCCAGCAGAAGCGGGGTGAACACCGGGGAGCTGTTTTTT.

The genes are TRBV5-1 and TRBJ2-1, with TRBD1 as a possible D gene (6 bases). The V gene's germline CDR1 is SGHRS and CDR2 YFSETQ. CDR3 length: 15 residues. The V and J ends lost 4 bases and 4 bases respectively, with 15 bases between them. The CDR3 DNA reads TGCGCCAGCAGCCTTACCGGGACACAATACAATGAGCAGTTCTTC. Translating it yields CASSLTGTQYNEQFF. Supplemented by reference TRBV5-1 and TRBJ2-1, the full variable domain reads KAGVTQTPRYLIKTRGQQVTLSCSPISGHRSVSWYQQTPGQGLQFLFEYFSETQRNKGNFPGRFSGRQFSNSRSEMNVSTLELGDSALYLCASSLTGTQYNEQFFGPGTRLTVL.

This chain uses TRBV19 with TRBJ1-2; 7 nucleotides agree with TRBD1. Germline V gene lookup returns CDR1 LNHDA and CDR2 SQIVND (reference sequence). V lost 9 bases, J lost 6 bases, and 19 bases stayed unmatched. The CDR3 is 16 residues long. The CDR3 DNA is TGTGCCAGCCGTAAATTCGGGCAGGGGGGTTTGAATGGCTACACCTTC. It codes for CASRKFGQGGLNGYTF.

This chain links TRBV6-5 with TRBJ2-7, with 8 nucleotides matching TRBD1. Trimming cost V 11 bases and J 0 bases; bases outside gene matches: 6. CDR3 length: 13 amino acids. Germline CDR1 is MNHEY and CDR2 is SVGAGI. The CDR3 nucleotides are TGTGCCTCCCCGGACAGGGACTCCTACGAGCAGTACTTC. This codes for CASPDRDSYEQYF.

The chain recombines TRBV25-1 with TRBJ2-7; TRBD1 might be the D (6 bases). V was pared by 2 bases and J by 3 bases, with 17 bases between. Germline loops: CDR1 MGHDK, CDR2 SYGVNS. There are 16 residues in the CDR3. This CDR3 reads CASSEGGRQRSYEQYF. CDR3 bases: TGTGCCAGCAGTGAAGGGGGCCGACAAAGGAGCTACGAGCAGTACTTC.

The CDR3 protein is CASSLREETEAFF. DNA of the CDR3: TGTGCCAGCAGCTTAAGGGAGGAGACTGAAGCTTTCTTT. The chain couples TRBV7-9 to TRBJ1-1, with unresolved D. Germline V gene data show CDR1 as SEHNR and CDR2 as FQNEAQ (reference sequence). The germline V and J ends were trimmed by 2 bases and 5 bases, with 9 bases remaining between them. The length of the CDR3 is 13 residues. The full variable domain, its missing parts supplied by reference TRBV7-9 and TRBJ1-1, is DTGVSQNPRHKITKRGQNVTFRCDPISEHNRLYWYRQTLGQGPEFLTYFQNEAQLEKSRLLSDRFSAERPKGSFSTLEIQRTEQGDSAMYLCASSLREETEAFFGQGTRLTVV.

The chain is built from TRBV19 and TRBJ1-5; no clear D gene. Germline CDR1 LNHDA, CDR2 SQIVND (reference sequence). V lost 7 bases to trimming and J lost 7 bases, with 17 bases between them. The CDR3 contains 14 residues. The CDR3 DNA is TGTGCCAGTACCCAAGGAAGGTTGAGGCAGCCCCAGCATTTT. Translation gives CASTQGRLRQPQHF.

J is TRBJ1-2 and V is TRBV12-3 or TRBV12-4, with D possibly being TRBD1 (6 bases). Trimming pared 5 bases from V and 2 bases from J, leaving 9 bases between. CDR3 length equals 13 residues. The CDR3: CASSLTGNYGYTF. Here the CDR3 DNA reads TGTGCCAGCAGTCTTACAGGGAACTATGGCTACACCTTC.

This chain uses TRBV21-1 with TRBJ2-1; the tabulated D call, TRBD2, remains unverified against the DNA. TRBV21-1 is termed a pseudogene. This CDR3 is built from 14 residues. CDR3 coding DNA: TGTGCCAGATCGACTAGCGGGAGGTATTATGAGCAGTTCTTC. Its protein product is CARSTSGRYYEQFF.

The V call is TRBV7-2, the J call TRBJ2-7; TRBD1 aligns across 9 bases. Germline values: CDR1 SGHTA, CDR2 FQGNSA. The CDR3 contains 15 residues. After removal of 2 bases from V and 4 bases from J, the junction contained 6 bases not matched to a gene. This chain's CDR3 is CASSLMRGQGYEQYF. The CDR3 DNA is TGTGCCAGCAGCTTAATGCGTGGACAGGGGTACGAGCAGTACTTC.

The chain carries TRBV11-2 and TRBJ1-2; D is undetermined. The length of the CDR3 is 13 residues. The germline CDR1 and CDR2 sequences are SGHAT and FQNNGV. V shed 3 bases and J shed 13 bases, with 18 bases lying between them. The CDR3 loop is CASSLSAAGLGTF. CDR3 sequence (DNA): TGTGCCAGCAGCTTGTCGGCGGCGGGGTTGGGCACCTTC.

This clone was detected only once. The chain links TRBV27 to TRBJ1-1; D call uncertain. Looked up from germline, CDR1 is MNHEY and CDR2 is SMNVEV (reference sequence). V lost 4 bases and J lost 5, with 5 bases in between. The length of the CDR3 is 11 residues. In DNA form, the CDR3 reads TGTGCCAGCAGTTCTAGGACTGAAGCTTTCTTT. Translating it yields CASSSRTEAFF.